Each of the 21 T cell receptor beta chains below was sequenced from the same sample in a study of blood T cell repertoires in COVID-19. Sequencing was performed with immunoSEQ multiplex PCR; in TCRdb, only in-frame clones are kept and a portion is missing. The profile shows fewer than 50,000 clones, roughly nine tenths of them singletons. The sample comprised peripheral blood. These receptors were collected from a man in his forties or fifties with COVID-19, enrolled during active disease.

The chain has TRBV12-5 and TRBJ2-1, with D perhaps matching TRBD2 (6 bases). V dropped 1 base and J dropped 6 bases, with 10 bases sitting between them. Germline CDR1 reads LGHNT; CDR2 reads FRNRAP. There are 14 residues in the CDR3. The CDR3 nucleotides read TGTGCTAGTGGTTTGGGCGGGGAAGGCAATGAGCAGTTCTTC. Translated, it gives CASGLGGEGNEQFF.

The rearrangement joins TRBV5-8 to TRBJ2-7; 9 positions agree with TRBD1. V was clipped by 0 bases and J by 3 bases; unmatched bases: 1. Germline CDR1 reads SGHTS; CDR2 reads YDEGEE. The CDR3 runs 14 residues. CDR3 amino acids: CASSLGTGVYEQYF. The CDR3 bases are TGTGCCAGCAGCTTGGGGACAGGGGTCTACGAGCAGTACTTC.

This chain joins TRBV12-5 and TRBJ2-1; 10 bases are a match to TRBD1. The CDR3 is made up of 16 amino acids. CDR1 and CDR2 from the germline V gene are LGHNT and FRNRAP. V lost 5 bases to trimming and J lost 7 bases; unmatched junction nucleotides: 11. Here the CDR3 reads CASGTQDRGRQNEQFF. The CDR3 coding sequence is TGTGCTAGTGGTACCCAAGACAGGGGGCGTCAAAATGAGCAGTTCTTC. The variable domain in full, with the rest retrieved from reference TRBV12-5 and TRBJ2-1, is DARVTQTPRHKVTEMGQEVTMRCQPILGHNTVFWYRQTMMQGLELLAYFRNRAPLDDSGMPKDRFSAEMPDATLATLKIQPSEPRDSAVYFCASGTQDRGRQNEQFFGPGTRLTVL.

The V and J genes are TRBV11-3 and TRBJ2-7, with 9 bases lining up with TRBD2. The CDR3 consists of 17 residues. From germline, CDR1 is SGHNT and CDR2 YENEEA. The V segment lost 5 bases and the J segment 5 bases; nucleotides outside the gene matches: 16. As DNA, the CDR3 is TGTGCCAGCAGCCCGTGCGGGGGGGAGACTAGCGTTGACGAGCAGTACTTC. Translation gives CASSPCGGETSVDEQYF.

The chain is built from TRBV5-1 and TRBJ1-2, with 8 positions matching TRBD1. CDR1 and CDR2 (germline): SGHRS, YFSETQ. Unmatched junction bases numbered 5, after V lost 4 bases and J lost 6 bases. The CDR3 loop spans 13 amino acids. The CDR3 protein is CASSPGTGDGYTF. CDR3 DNA sequence: TGCGCCAGCAGCCCTGGGACAGGCGATGGCTACACCTTC.

The genes are TRBV7-7 and TRBJ2-2, with D possibly being TRBD1 (6 bases). The length of the CDR3 is 15 residues. V was shortened by 6 bases and J by 5 bases, with 16 bases between the two germline ends. The V gene's germline CDR1 is SSHAT and CDR2 FNYEAQ (reference sequence). The CDR3 loop is CASSHNRERTGELFF. The CDR3 DNA reads TGTGCCAGCAGTCATAACAGGGAGAGAACCGGGGAGCTGTTTTTT.

The chain links TRBV30 to TRBJ2-5; TRBD2 might be the D (6 bases). From germline, CDR1 is GTSNPN and CDR2 SVGIG (reference sequence). V lost 3 bases to trimming and J lost 5 bases, with 16 bases between them. The CDR3 is made up of 14 amino acids. DNA of the CDR3: TGTGCCTGGAGCTTCGGAGGGCGGCGGGAGACCCAGTACTTC. Protein: CAWSFGGRRETQYF. Drawing the rest from reference TRBV30 and TRBJ2-5, the complete variable domain is SQTIHQWPATLVQPVGSPLSLECTVEGTSNPNLYWYRQAAGRGLQLLFYSVGIGQISSEVPQNLSASRPQDRQFILSSKKLLLSDSGFYLCAWSFGGRRETQYFGPGTRLLVL.

This clone was detected once. The gene calls are TRBV11-2 and TRBJ1-6; no firm D call. V lost 5 bases and J lost 10, with 15 bases in between. Germline V gene sequence: CDR1 SGHAT, CDR2 FQNNGV. This CDR3 is 14 amino acids long. CDR3 DNA sequence: TGTGCCAGCAGCGTCATCGTTCCCGGGTCACCCCTCCACTTT. It is translated as CASSVIVPGSPLHF.

This clone was detected only once. The chain links TRBV19 to TRBJ2-7; 7 nucleotides agree with TRBD1. The CDR3 covers 14 residues. Trimming removed 5 bases from V and 6 bases from J; junction bases left unmatched: 10. Germline-derived CDR1 and CDR2 are LNHDA and SQIVND (reference sequence). Here the CDR3 DNA reads TGTGCCAGTAGTCCCGAACAGGGGCGGGTCGAGCAGTACTTC. This translates into CASSPEQGRVEQYF.

This clone has only a few counts. The genes are TRBV4-2 and TRBJ1-5; 7 bases line up with TRBD1. This CDR3 comprises 14 residues. Unmatched junction bases numbered 1, after V lost 0 bases and J lost 5 bases. Germline CDR1 reads LGHNA; CDR2 reads YNFKEQ. This CDR3 is CASSQEGGYQPQHF. CDR3 in DNA: TGTGCCAGCAGCCAAGAAGGGGGCTATCAGCCCCAGCATTTT.

The chain joins TRBV11-2 to TRBJ2-2; no reliable D call. CDR1 is SGHAT and CDR2 is FQNNGV in the germline V gene. CDR3 length: 15 residues. With 0 bases removed from V and 9 bases from J, the gap between germline ends came to 14 bases. CDR3 coding DNA: TGTGCCAGCAGCTTAGACCTGGCTACCGGGTGGGAGCTGTTTTTT. Translating it yields CASSLDLATGWELFF.

CDR3 residues: CASRLDRGRVGYTF. As DNA, the CDR3 is TGCGCCAGCAGACTAGACAGGGGGCGCGTAGGCTACACCTTC. This sequence joins TRBV5-1 and TRBJ1-2; 10 bases fit TRBD1. Germline CDR1 is SGHRS and CDR2 is YFSETQ. The CDR3 is 14 residues long. Unmatched junction bases numbered 9, after V lost 5 bases and J lost 8 bases.

J is TRBJ2-7 and V is TRBV5-4; 7 nucleotides line up with TRBD1. Losses at the gene ends were 2 bases for V and 5 bases for J; bases not matched to a gene: 10. CDR1 is SGHNT and CDR2 is YYREEE in the germline V gene (reference sequence). This CDR3 is built from 15 residues. The CDR3 DNA follows: TGTGCCAGCAGCTTCTCAGACAGGGAGTGGGACGAGCAGTACTTC. Encoded protein: CASSFSDREWDEQYF.

This clone appeared a single time. The V gene is TRBV11-2, the J gene TRBJ2-5, with a weak D call TRBD1 (7 bases). The CDR3 is 15 residues long. In germline, CDR1 is SGHAT, CDR2 FQNNGV. V was pared by 3 bases and J by 1 base, with 12 bases between. CDR3 DNA: TGTGCCAGCAGCTTCGCTCAGGGGGGCCAAGAGACCCAGTACTTC. Encoded protein: CASSFAQGGQETQYF.

The V gene is TRBV27, the J gene TRBJ2-2; TRBD1 is a possible D gene (5 bases). With 3 bases removed from V and 4 bases from J, the gap between germline ends came to 12 bases. Germline V gene lookup returns CDR1 MNHEY and CDR2 SMNVEV (reference sequence). The CDR3 spans 15 residues. CDR3: CASSLYRPITGELFF. CDR3 bases: TGTGCCAGCAGTTTGTACAGGCCAATCACCGGGGAGCTGTTTTTT.

The gene calls are TRBV6-5 and TRBJ2-7; weak D call: TRBD1 (5 bases). Germline V gives CDR1 MNHEY, CDR2 SVGAGI. This CDR3 region has 14 residues. V was clipped by 2 bases and J by 2 bases, with 10 bases between them. The chain's CDR3 is CASSYRKGTYEQYF. The CDR3 region has the DNA TGTGCCAGCAGTTACCGAAAGGGGACCTACGAGCAGTACTTC.

The genes are TRBV10-3 and TRBJ2-5, with a weak D call TRBD2 (6 bases). The V end was cut by 5 bases, the J end by 3 bases, with 13 bases between. Germline V CDR1 and CDR2: ENHRY, SYGVKD. CDR3 length equals 14 residues. CDR3: CAISKGLTEETQYF. As DNA, the CDR3 is TGTGCCATCAGTAAGGGACTTACGGAAGAGACCCAGTACTTC.

The chain links TRBV5-1 to TRBJ2-7; 9 positions match TRBD2. CDR1 SGHRS and CDR2 YFSETQ come from the germline V gene. The CDR3 contains 14 residues. V shed 4 bases and J 7 bases; nucleotides not matched to a gene: 9. Written as DNA, the CDR3 is TGCGCCAGCAGCACCAATAGCGGGGGAGAGGAGCAGTACTTC. Encoded protein: CASSTNSGGEEQYF.

The chain couples TRBV9 to TRBJ2-5; 8 bases fit TRBD2. Germline CDR1 reads SGDLS; CDR2 reads YYNGEE. CDR3 length: 15 residues. J lost 5 bases, V lost 3 bases, and 9 bases had no gene match. The CDR3 is CASSAFGGGAETQYF. The CDR3 DNA follows: TGTGCCAGCAGCGCCTTCGGGGGGGGTGCCGAGACCCAGTACTTC.

This chain uses TRBV27 with TRBJ2-3; 12 positions agree with TRBD2. The CDR3 consists of 16 residues. V lost 4 bases to trimming and J lost 1 base; unmatched junction nucleotides: 3. Germline lookup yields CDR1 MNHEY and CDR2 SMNVEV (reference sequence). CDR3 residues: CASSSRLAGGTDTQYF. The CDR3 coding sequence is TGTGCCAGCAGTTCCCGACTAGCGGGGGGCACAGATACGCAGTATTTT.

The chain is built from TRBV10-3 and TRBJ1-1, with TRBD1 matching over 9 bases. Germline V gene data show CDR1 as ENHRY and CDR2 as SYGVKD. Trimming took 4 bases from V and 7 from J; bases not matched to a gene: 7. The length of the CDR3 is 14 residues. The CDR3 DNA reads as TGTGCCATCAGTGCGACAGGGGGGGAAGGTGAAGCTTTCTTT. This translates into CAISATGGEGEAFF.